This entry lists 26 T cell receptor beta chains sequenced from one sample in a study of blood T cell repertoires in COVID-19. Clones were sequenced by immunoSEQ multiplex PCR, and TCRdb holds only the in-frame ones, with some missing. The sample has some 220,000 clones; roughly 85% are singletons. Specimen: peripheral blood. Receptor source: an older woman with COVID-19, enrolled during active disease.

V gene TRBV19 combines with J gene TRBJ1-3, with 8 nucleotides matching TRBD1. V shed 9 bases and J 2 bases; nucleotides not matched to a gene: 3. This CDR3 region has 13 residues. Looked up from germline, CDR1 is LNHDA and CDR2 is SQIVND (reference sequence). CDR3 in amino acids: CASQDRAGNTIYF. For the CDR3, the DNA is TGTGCCAGCCAGGACAGGGCTGGAAACACCATATATTTT.

With respect to this clone: One base away lies a much larger clone, so this may be a sequencing read error. The V call is TRBV11-3, the J call TRBJ1-1, with TRBD1 matching over 7 bases. Per germline, CDR1 SGHNT and CDR2 YENEEA. V dropped 1 base and J dropped 8; count of bases not matched to a gene: 1. The CDR3 covers 12 residues. CDR3 sequence (DNA): TGTGCCAGCAGCTTAGGGACAGGCGAAGCTTTCTTT. Protein: CASSLGTGEAFF.

In this sample, this clone turned up a few times. The chain carries TRBV7-9 and TRBJ1-2, with D hard to call. Trimming took off 4 bases at V and 0 bases at J, with 15 bases between the two ends. The CDR3 contains 16 residues. Germline values: CDR1 SEHNR, CDR2 FQNEAQ (reference sequence). For the CDR3, the DNA is TGTGCCAGCAGCTCCGTTAGTCGAATAGCTAACTATGGCTACACCTTC. Translating gives CASSSVSRIANYGYTF.

V and J are TRBV4-1 and TRBJ1-2; no reliable D call. Germline V CDR1 and CDR2: MGHRA, YSYEKL. V was pared by 0 bases and J by 2 bases, with 7 bases between. The CDR3 totals 14 residues. As DNA, the CDR3 is TGCGCCAGCAGCCAAGAGGTACGGAACTATGGCTACACCTTC. The encoded protein is CASSQEVRNYGYTF.

The chain joins TRBV5-8 to TRBJ1-1; possibly TRBD1 for D (6 bases). The V gene's germline CDR1 is SGHTS and CDR2 YDEGEE. The CDR3 runs to 16 residues. The V gene lost 5 bases and the J gene lost 4 bases, with 21 bases spanning the gap. The CDR3, as DNA: TGTGCCAGCAGAGTTGAGGGTGGCAGGGGTGGCACTGAAGCTTTCTTT. Amino acid sequence: CASRVEGGRGGTEAFF.

The chain combines TRBV5-1 with TRBJ1-3; a possible D gene is TRBD1 (5 bases). Germline CDR1 and CDR2: SGHRS and YFSETQ. Trimming stripped 1 base from V and 0 bases from J, with 8 bases between. This CDR3 region has 15 residues. As DNA, the CDR3 is TGCGCCAGCAGCTTGTTCGGGGGCTCTGGAAACACCATATATTTT. As protein: CASSLFGGSGNTIYF.

CDR3 protein: CASGRDRDQETQYF. The CDR3 DNA sequence: TGCGCCAGCGGAAGGGACAGGGACCAAGAGACCCAGTACTTC. The V call is TRBV10-2, the J call TRBJ2-5, with 9 bases that match TRBD1. The V and J ends lost 8 bases and 0 bases, in that order; junction bases with no gene match: 4. In germline, CDR1 is WSHSY, CDR2 SAAADI. This CDR3 has 14 amino acids.

J is TRBJ1-1 and V is TRBV27; no clear D. Per germline, CDR1 MNHEY and CDR2 SMNVEV (reference sequence). Trimming took 4 bases from V and 2 from J, leaving 11 bases between them. The length of the CDR3 is 14 residues. The CDR3, as DNA: TGTGCCAGCAGTTCTATCAGGTCTAACACTGAAGCTTTCTTT. This translates into CASSSIRSNTEAFF.

This chain joins TRBV6-2 or TRBV6-3 and TRBJ2-1; 9 nucleotides align to TRBD2. Germline CDR1 and CDR2: MNHEY and SVGEGT. The CDR3 loop spans 15 amino acids. V trimming: 4 bases; J trimming: 6 bases; junction bases outside the gene matches: 7. The CDR3 DNA is TGTGCCAGCAGTTCGCACGCGGGAGGGCTCAATGAGCAGTTCTTC. Its protein is CASSSHAGGLNEQFF.

This chain links TRBV19 with TRBJ1-2, with D possibly matching TRBD1 (6 bases). In germline, CDR1 is LNHDA, CDR2 SQIVND (reference sequence). Trimming pared 2 bases from V and 7 bases from J, leaving 26 bases between. CDR3 length: 18 amino acids. For the CDR3, the DNA is TGTGCCAGTAGTATAACCACTTACGGCCACAGGGAGAGTCTTGGCTACACCTTC. Translation gives CASSITTYGHRESLGYTF.

The rearrangement joins TRBV7-9 to TRBJ1-1; perhaps TRBD1 as D (5 bases). Trimming stripped 7 bases from V and 4 bases from J, with 10 bases between. Germline V gives CDR1 SEHNR, CDR2 FQNEAQ (reference sequence). This CDR3 is built from 12 residues. CDR3 in amino acids: CASTRTGTEAFF. The CDR3 coding sequence is TGTGCCAGCACTCGAACAGGCACTGAAGCTTTCTTT.

In its sample, this clone was seen once. The chain uses TRBV7-2 and TRBJ2-6; D unclear. Germline CDR1 is SGHTA and CDR2 is FQGNSA. The ends were cut back, 7 bases at V and 0 bases at J, with 10 bases in the middle. There are 15 residues in the CDR3. This CDR3 is CASTLSSSGANVLTF. CDR3 in DNA: TGTGCCAGCACCCTTTCTAGCTCTGGGGCCAACGTCCTGACTTTC. Full variable domain (missing parts from reference TRBV7-2 and TRBJ2-6): GAGVSQSPSNKVTEKGKDVELRCDPISGHTALYWYRQSLGQGLEFLIYFQGNSAPDKSGLPSDRFSAERTGGSVSTLTIQRTQQEDSAVYLCASTLSSSGANVLTFGAGSRLTVL.

About this clone: Other DNA sequences in the same sample also yield this CDR3. This chain connects TRBV29-1 to TRBJ1-2; 8 positions agree with TRBD1. Looked up from germline, CDR1 is SQVTM and CDR2 is ANQGSEA. This CDR3 comprises 12 residues. V was pared by 6 bases and J by 5 bases, with 5 bases of the junction left unmatched. This chain's CDR3 is CSVDRGDYGYTF. For the CDR3, the DNA is TGCAGCGTCGACAGGGGAGATTATGGCTACACCTTC.

This clone has just one count. V usage is TRBV6-5 and J usage is TRBJ2-3; TRBD2 is a possible D gene (7 bases). The CDR3 covers 15 residues. Trimming took off 7 bases at V and 1 base at J, with 15 bases between the two ends. CDR1 MNHEY and CDR2 SVGAGI come from the germline V gene. CDR3: CASNMGGGRTDTQYF. The DNA of the CDR3 is TGTGCCAGCAATATGGGGGGGGGCCGCACAGATACGCAGTATTTT.

This chain connects TRBV6-5 to TRBJ1-1; no firm D call. Per the germline V gene, CDR1 is MNHEY and CDR2 is SVGAGI. The CDR3 has 12 residues. The V end was cut by 10 bases, the J end by 5 bases, with 14 bases between. DNA of the CDR3: TGTGCCACCCAGGAGGGTTTGACTGAAGCTTTCTTT. Translation gives CATQEGLTEAFF.

V gene TRBV6-2 or TRBV6-3 combines with J gene TRBJ2-3; 7 nucleotides align to TRBD1. The CDR3 has 17 amino acids. Germline CDR1 MNHEY, CDR2 SVGEGT. V dropped 0 bases and J dropped 2; count of bases not matched to a gene: 8. This CDR3 reads CASSYSRQGLNTDTQYF. The DNA for the CDR3 is TGTGCCAGCAGTTACTCTCGACAGGGCCTTAACACAGATACGCAGTATTTT.

This clone was recorded once. The V gene is TRBV13, the J gene TRBJ1-3; 8 bases fit TRBD1. V lost 5 bases to trimming and J lost 0 bases; unmatched junction nucleotides: 18. CDR3 length: 20 amino acids. CDR1 PRHDT and CDR2 FYEKMQ come from the germline V gene (reference sequence). CDR3 nucleotide sequence: TGTGCCAGCAGCAAAGCCGGTGGGGTGGGACAGGTGTTCTCTGGAAACACCATATATTTT. Its translation: CASSKAGGVGQVFSGNTIYF.

This clone was counted a single time. The chain is built from TRBV15 and TRBJ2-6, with D tentatively TRBD2 (5 bases). CDR1 is LNHNV and CDR2 is YYDKDF in the germline V gene (reference sequence). The CDR3 is 16 amino acids. Trimming took 5 bases from V and 0 from J, leaving 11 bases between them. The CDR3 protein is CATSGSGYSGANVLTF. The CDR3 DNA is TGTGCCACCAGCGGGAGCGGCTACTCTGGGGCCAACGTCCTGACTTTC.

The V gene is TRBV5-1, the J gene TRBJ2-5; the D is unclear. CDR1 SGHRS and CDR2 YFSETQ come from the germline V gene. The V and J ends lost 2 bases and 3 bases respectively, with 8 bases between them. The CDR3 spans 13 residues. The chain's CDR3 is CASSFAVEETQYF. CDR3 nucleotides: TGCGCCAGCAGCTTCGCGGTGGAAGAGACCCAGTACTTC.

The chain is built from TRBV27 and TRBJ1-2; tentatively, D is TRBD1 (6 bases). Trimming took 3 bases from V and 4 from J, leaving 9 bases between them. The CDR3 spans 13 residues. CDR1 is MNHEY, CDR2 SMNVEV, per germline (reference sequence). CDR3 in amino acids: CASSFRGAYGYTF. CDR3 sequence (DNA): TGTGCCAGCAGTTTCAGGGGTGCCTATGGCTACACCTTC.

This clone came up a few times. The V gene is TRBV3-1 (or the pseudogene TRBV3-2), the J gene TRBJ1-2; D is possibly TRBD1 (6 bases). CDR3 length: 13 residues. With 6 bases removed from V and 8 bases from J, the gap between germline ends came to 16 bases. Germline loops: CDR1 LGHDT, CDR2 YNNKEL (reference sequence). Written as DNA, the CDR3 is TGTGCCAGCAGTCGGGACACCCGGTACGGCTACACCTTC. As protein: CASSRDTRYGYTF.

J is TRBJ2-2 and V is TRBV7-2; 9 bases map to TRBD2. CDR1 and CDR2 from the germline V gene are SGHTA and FQGNSA. The CDR3 is 15 residues long. The junction had 6 bases not matched to a gene; V was cut back by 4 bases and J by 6 bases. CDR3 protein: CASSSRTSVAGELFF. The CDR3 DNA reads as TGTGCCAGCAGCTCACGGACTAGCGTTGCCGGGGAGCTGTTTTTT.

This clone was seen a few times. The chain combines TRBV9 with TRBJ2-3; 12 bases are shared with TRBD2. This CDR3 comprises 16 residues. V gave up 4 bases and J gave up 6 bases; unmatched junction bases: 9. From germline, CDR1 is SGDLS and CDR2 YYNGEE. The CDR3 bases are TGTGCCAGCAGCCTGGGGCTAGCGGGGGGGGCGGATACGCAGTATTTT. Its translation is CASSLGLAGGADTQYF.

The gene calls are TRBV27 and TRBJ1-5, with 8 nucleotides matching TRBD1. Unmatched junction bases numbered 2, after V lost 3 bases and J lost 1 base. This CDR3 is built from 15 residues. Germline-derived CDR1 and CDR2 are MNHEY and SMNVEV (reference sequence). DNA of the CDR3: TGTGCCAGCAGTTTGCAGGGGGCAAGCAATCAGCCCCAGCATTTT. This sequence encodes CASSLQGASNQPQHF.

The chain has TRBV27 and TRBJ2-5, with 7 bases matching TRBD2. The CDR3 length is 18 residues. V gave up 6 bases and J gave up 4 bases; unmatched junction bases: 20. Germline lookup yields CDR1 MNHEY and CDR2 SMNVEV (reference sequence). The CDR3 DNA reads as TGTGCCAGCAGGGCGCGCGGGGGACTGGCCATTTTAGGAGAGACCCAGTACTTC. Protein: CASRARGGLAILGETQYF.

V is TRBV5-8 and J is TRBJ1-1; TRBD1 aligns across 8 bases. Trimming removed 6 bases from V and 4 bases from J; junction bases left unmatched: 5. Germline V CDR1 and CDR2: SGHTS, YDEGEE. The CDR3 has 13 residues. CDR3 coding DNA: TGTGCCAGCACATTTACAGGGGGCACTGAAGCTTTCTTT. Amino acids: CASTFTGGTEAFF. The variable domain in full, completed from reference TRBV5-8 and TRBJ1-1, reads EAGVTQSPTHLIKTRGQQATLRCSPISGHTSVYWYQQALGLGLQFLLWYDEGEERNRGNFPPRFSGRQFPNYSSELNVNALELEDSALYLCASTFTGGTEAFFGQGTRLTVV.